Below are 26 T cell receptor beta chains sequenced from a single sample in a study of identical twins. MiXCR was run by TCRdb on the 5' RACE reads, yielding one entry per CDR3 protein. The sample consists of some 690,000 distinct CDR3 sequences, around 20% of them appearing once. In addition, the sample was reused for a study of T cells expressing NK-cell markers.

Sequences were obtained from PBMCs. These receptors came from a woman between 18 and 30 years old in good health.

This chain connects TRBV6-1 to TRBJ1-5; 9 positions match TRBD1. This CDR3 has 18 residues. Germline loops: CDR1 MNHNS, CDR2 SASEGT. Unmatched junction bases numbered 12, after V lost 6 bases and J lost 0 bases. CDR3 in amino acids: CASRSPGQGRGSNQPQHF. The CDR3 bases are TGTGCCAGCAGATCTCCGGGACAGGGTCGAGGTAGCAATCAGCCCCAGCATTTT.

This clonotype was seen a handful of times. The rearrangement links TRBV5-6 to TRBJ1-1; a possible D gene is TRBD1 (6 bases). The CDR3 runs to 15 residues. The germline CDR1 and CDR2 sequences are SGHDT and YYEEEE. The germline V and J ends were trimmed by 4 bases and 0 bases, with 13 bases remaining between them. CDR3 region: CASSTATGMNTEAFF. DNA of the CDR3: TGTGCCAGCAGCACTGCGACAGGCATGAACACTGAAGCTTTCTTT.

DNA of the CDR3: TGCGCCAGCAGCTTGATAGCGGGAGGGCCTACAGATACGCAGTATTTT. This sequence encodes CASSLIAGGPTDTQYF. J is TRBJ2-3 and V is TRBV5-1; 11 bases line up with TRBD2. This CDR3 is built from 16 residues. Germline trimming cut 1 base from V and 3 bases from J; bases unmatched to any gene: 4. Germline V lookup: CDR1 SGHRS, CDR2 YFSETQ.

This clonotype turned up a few times. J is TRBJ2-1 and V is TRBV20-1; the D is unclear. Germline CDR1 is DFQATT and CDR2 is SNEGSKA (reference sequence). The CDR3 totals 13 residues. Between the trimmed V and J ends, which lost 3 bases and 3 bases, there was a span of 9 bases. This CDR3 is CSARSSFYNEQFF. DNA for the CDR3: TGCAGTGCTAGGAGTTCATTCTACAATGAGCAGTTCTTC.

The genes are TRBV19 and TRBJ1-5; tentative D call: TRBD1 (5 bases). Germline V lookup: CDR1 LNHDA, CDR2 SQIVND (reference sequence). This CDR3 is 15 amino acids long. V was clipped by 4 bases and J by 4 bases, with 14 bases between them. The CDR3 region is CASSKGTNSNQPQHF. The CDR3 DNA follows: TGTGCCAGTAGTAAGGGGACGAATTCAAATCAGCCCCAGCATTTT.

This clonotype turned up a few times. The rearrangement uses TRBV12-3 or TRBV12-4 and TRBJ2-5, with no clear D. V dropped 4 bases and J dropped 0 bases, with 12 bases sitting between them. The CDR3 spans 15 residues. CDR3 amino acids: CASSSPLQYQETQYF. CDR3 in DNA: TGTGCCAGCAGTTCTCCCCTACAGTACCAAGAGACCCAGTACTTC.

J is TRBJ1-5 and V is TRBV21-1; TRBD1 is the table's D call, not checked against the DNA. TRBV21-1 is a listed pseudogene. The CDR3 loop spans 16 amino acids. CDR3: CASSKVSGGSNQPQHF. CDR3 coding DNA: TGTGCCAGCAGCAAAGTTTCAGGGGGAAGCAATCAGCCCCAGCATTTT.

This clonotype was seen at least ten times. This rearrangement joins TRBV10-3 to TRBJ2-3; 8 nucleotides match TRBD2. Trimming removed 6 bases from V and 2 bases from J; junction bases left unmatched: 7. Per germline, CDR1 ENHRY and CDR2 SYGVKD. The CDR3 has 15 residues. The CDR3 DNA follows: TGTGCCATCAGGGTACTAGCGGCACCCACAGATACGCAGTATTTT. Its translation: CAIRVLAAPTDTQYF.

This clonotype was seen only a few times. The rearrangement uses TRBV5-1 and TRBJ2-1; 7 bases align to TRBD2. V lost 4 bases to trimming and J lost 15 bases; unmatched junction nucleotides: 10. Germline V gives CDR1 SGHRS, CDR2 YFSETQ. CDR3 size: 12 residues. Here the CDR3 reads CASSPGPPGGFF. The CDR3 DNA follows: TGCGCCAGCAGCCCCGGGCCTCCGGGGGGGTTCTTC.

There are a few counts of this clonotype. The gene calls are TRBV7-9 and TRBJ2-2, with 9 bases matching TRBD1. With V trimmed by 4 bases and J by 5 bases, 8 bases remained unmatched. The germline V gene encodes CDR1 SEHNR and CDR2 FQNEAQ (reference sequence). CDR3 length equals 16 residues. The CDR3 is CASSYAPGQGTGELFF. CDR3 bases: TGTGCCAGCAGCTACGCCCCGGGACAGGGAACCGGGGAGCTGTTTTTT.

In its sample, this clonotype was seen a few times. This chain uses TRBV12-3 or TRBV12-4 with TRBJ2-1; the D is unclear. V was pared by 6 bases and J by 8 bases, with 14 bases between. CDR3 size: 13 residues. This CDR3 reads CASSLGLTHEQFF. The CDR3 nucleotides read TGTGCCAGCAGCCTCGGCCTTACCCATGAGCAGTTCTTC.

CDR3 residues: CASAGTEQFF. In DNA, the CDR3 is TGTGCCAGCGCCGGGACTGAGCAGTTCTTC. This sequence joins TRBV9 and TRBJ2-1, with D possibly called TRBD1 or TRBD2 (5 bases each). The CDR3 has 10 residues. Germline-derived CDR1 and CDR2 are SGDLS and YYNGEE. Trimming pared 7 bases from V and 9 bases from J, leaving 8 bases between.

A remark on this clonotype: One junction end disagrees with the germline gene, perhaps due to a read error. V and J are TRBV25-1 and TRBJ2-7, with D possibly being TRBD1 or TRBD2 (5 bases each). Germline-derived CDR1 and CDR2 are MGHDK and SYGVNS. This CDR3 has 14 amino acids. The chain's CDR3 is CASSPPGTGTHQFF. The DNA for the CDR3 is TGTGCCAGCAGTCCCCCGGGAACCGGGACGCATCAATTCTTC.

This clonotype was counted once. This chain joins TRBV5-1 and TRBJ1-2; D is undetermined. V was shortened by 0 bases and J by 6 bases, with 9 bases between the two germline ends. Germline V gene lookup returns CDR1 SGHRS and CDR2 YFSETQ. This CDR3 region has 13 residues. CDR3 sequence: CASSLEYLNGYTF. CDR3 in DNA: TGCGCCAGCAGCTTGGAGTACCTCAATGGCTACACCTTC.

The rearrangement uses TRBV19 and TRBJ2-3; D not certain. Germline assignment: CDR1 LNHDA and CDR2 SQIVND (reference sequence). V lost 4 bases and J lost 3, with 11 bases in between. The CDR3 covers 14 residues. CDR3 nucleotides: TGTGCCAGTAGTACCCTACCTTTAACAGATACGCAGTATTTT. Its translation: CASSTLPLTDTQYF.

This clonotype was picked up a small number of times. The chain recombines TRBV5-1 with TRBJ2-1; D unresolved. Per germline, CDR1 SGHRS and CDR2 YFSETQ. CDR3 length: 16 amino acids. Deletions cut 4 bases from V and 0 bases from J, with 14 bases between. The chain's CDR3 is CASSPSFFGSYNEQFF. The CDR3 DNA reads TGCGCCAGCAGCCCCAGTTTTTTCGGCTCCTACAATGAGCAGTTCTTC.

In its sample, this clonotype was seen many times. J is TRBJ2-2 and V is TRBV12-3 or TRBV12-4, with D maybe TRBD1 (7 bases). CDR3 size: 14 residues. The V gene lost 5 bases and the J gene lost 6 bases, with 13 bases spanning the gap. The CDR3, as DNA: TGTGCCAGCAGTCCTGACAGGGAGGCCGGGGAGCTGTTTTTT. It is translated as CASSPDREAGELFF.

This clonotype was counted at least ten times. The chain employs TRBV27 and TRBJ1-1; 8 nucleotides align to TRBD1. V dropped 4 bases and J dropped 7; count of bases not matched to a gene: 5. This CDR3 spans 13 amino acids. CDR1 and CDR2 (germline): MNHEY, SMNVEV (reference sequence). CDR3 amino acids: CASSYRGTHEAFF. Written as DNA, the CDR3 is TGTGCCAGCAGTTACAGGGGGACACATGAAGCTTTCTTT.

The table lists this clonotype with a few counts. The genes are TRBV12-3 or TRBV12-4 and TRBJ2-7; TRBD1 is a possible D gene (6 bases). The CDR3 is 13 amino acids. Trimming left V 3 bases short and J 6 bases short, with 12 bases between. The CDR3 here is CASSFYREREQYF. CDR3 nucleotide sequence: TGTGCCAGCAGTTTCTACAGGGAACGCGAGCAGTACTTC.

This clonotype occurred many times. The rearrangement uses TRBV10-2 and TRBJ2-1; D is uncertain. The V end was cut by 8 bases, the J end by 2 bases, with 16 bases between. Germline assignment: CDR1 WSHSY and CDR2 SAAADI. The CDR3 is made up of 15 amino acids. CDR3 protein: CASGAVPLAYNEQFF. The CDR3 DNA follows: TGCGCCAGCGGTGCGGTTCCCCTTGCCTACAATGAGCAGTTCTTC.

Worth noting for this clonotype: Being one base from a much bigger clone, this may be a read error. The CDR3 loop reads CASSLWGVNTEAFF. CDR3 nucleotide sequence: TGTGCCAGCAGTTTATGGGGGGTGAACACTGAAGCTTTCTTT. This sequence joins TRBV27 and TRBJ1-1; a possible D gene is TRBD1 (5 bases). The germline CDR1 and CDR2 sequences are MNHEY and SMNVEV (reference sequence). CDR3 length: 14 amino acids. V was trimmed by 1 base and J by 0 bases, leaving 6 bases between them.

Here the CDR3 DNA reads TGTGCCAGCAGCTCGATTCGATTGGTAGCGGGAGCCTCAGGGGCCAACGTCCTGACTTTC. Its protein is CASSSIRLVAGASGANVLTF. The chain uses TRBV11-2 and TRBJ2-6, with 9 nucleotides matching TRBD2. Germline lookup yields CDR1 SGHAT and CDR2 FQNNGV. Germline trimming cut 4 bases from V and 4 bases from J; bases unmatched to any gene: 17. The CDR3 loop spans 20 amino acids.

The rearrangement uses TRBV5-6 and TRBJ2-7; the D gene is possibly TRBD2 (5 bases). V was cut by 2 bases and J by 3 bases, with 15 bases left in between. The CDR3 is 15 amino acids. Germline assignment: CDR1 SGHDT and CDR2 YYEEEE. The CDR3: CASSLSLRELYEQYF. DNA for the CDR3: TGTGCCAGCAGCTTAAGTCTCCGGGAACTCTACGAGCAGTACTTC.

This clonotype was counted a single time. The chain joins TRBV15 to TRBJ2-5; TRBD2 is a possible D gene (6 bases). Trimming cost V 5 bases and J 2 bases, with 15 bases left between them. CDR3 length equals 15 residues. Germline V gene sequence: CDR1 LNHNV, CDR2 YYDKDF (reference sequence). The CDR3 nucleotides read TGTGCCACCAGCTACGGGGGAGGTACGCAAGAGACCCAGTACTTC. It translates to CATSYGGGTQETQYF.

This clonotype was recorded a few times. The CDR3 nucleotides read TGCGCCAGCAGCTTGGGACAGAGAGAAAAACTGTTTTTT. Protein: CASSLGQREKLFF. The J gene is TRBJ1-4, the V gene TRBV5-1, with a possible D match to TRBD1 (5 bases). Looked up from germline, CDR1 is SGHRS and CDR2 is YFSETQ. V was clipped by 0 bases and J by 8 bases, with 8 bases between them. There are 13 residues in the CDR3.

The DNA of the CDR3 is TGTGCCAGCAGCCCACAGGGTTGGAATGGAGGCGAGCAGTACTTC. Translating gives CASSPQGWNGGEQYF. J is TRBJ2-7 and V is TRBV3-1; D is perhaps TRBD1 (6 bases). Trimming pared 4 bases from V and 6 bases from J, leaving 19 bases between. The CDR3 covers 15 residues. The V gene's germline CDR1 is LGHDT and CDR2 YNNKEL (reference sequence).